A selection of T cell receptor beta chains follows, all from one sample in a study of blood T cell repertoires in COVID-19. Assay: immunoSEQ multiplex PCR; the TCRdb copy retains only in-frame clones and omits some. The sample contains over 350,000 clones, just over 85% of which appear only once. Sample: peripheral blood. The receptors here all came from a woman aged 25 to 45 with active or convalescent COVID-19. CDR3s include the opening cysteine and the closing phenylalanine or tryptophan. The D gene is left open where the match is weak. Not all rows give a size; the values are once, few, many and, for expanded clones, a class.

j_call,v_call,clone_size,d_call,cdr3_nt,cdr3_aa
TRBJ2-1,TRBV27,NA,TRBD2,TGTGCCAGCAGTTTTCCTAGCGGTTCCTACAATGAGCAGTTCTTC,CASSFPSGSYNEQFF
TRBJ1-1,TRBV19,NA,NA,TGTGCCAGTAGTCTTTCAGCGCCTTTCTTT,CASSLSAPFF
TRBJ1-5,TRBV3-1/TRBV3-2,NA,NA,TGTGCCAGCAGCCAAGTCCATAGCAATCAGCCCCAGCATTTT,CASSQVHSNQPQHF
TRBJ2-7,TRBV7-9,NA,TRBD2,TGTGCCAGCAGCAAGACTAGCGGCACCTACGAGCAGTACTTC,CASSKTSGTYEQYF
TRBJ2-1,TRBV2,NA,TRBD1,TGTGCCAGTAACTGGGACAGATATAACAATGAGCAGTTCTTC,CASNWDRYNNEQFF
TRBJ1-2,TRBV6-5,NA,NA,TGTGCCAGCAGACCGGGACAAACCTATGGCTACACCTTC,CASRPGQTYGYTF
TRBJ1-5,TRBV7-6,NA,TRBD1,TGTGCCAGCAGCAATGGGGACAGGGTGGGTCAGCCCCAGCATTTT,CASSNGDRVGQPQHF
TRBJ2-7,TRBV6-6,NA,TRBD2,TGTGCCAGCAGCAAGGGACTAGCGGGGAATTCCTACGAGCAGTACTTC,CASSKGLAGNSYEQYF
TRBJ2-6,TRBV7-6,NA,NA,TGTGCCAGCAGCTTAGTTGAGGGACACACCTCTGGGGCCAACGTCCTGACTTTC,CASSLVEGHTSGANVLTF
TRBJ2-2,TRBV7-2,NA,TRBD2,TGTGCCAGCAGCTTAGGTTCGGGGGGTGATACCGGGGAGCTGTTTTTT,CASSLGSGGDTGELFF
TRBJ1-4,TRBV7-9,NA,TRBD1,TGTGCCAGCACCCGTCAGGGGGGTAGGGAAAAACTGTTTTTT,CASTRQGGREKLFF
TRBJ1-6,TRBV6-9,NA,NA,TGTGCCAGCAGTTTCCGAAGCAGGGCCGATAATTCACCCCTCCACTTT,CASSFRSRADNSPLHF
TRBJ2-1,TRBV5-4,many,TRBD2,TGTGCCACAACCAGCGGGGAGGCTTACAATGAGCAGTTCTTC,CATTSGEAYNEQFF
TRBJ2-7,TRBV7-7,NA,NA,TGTGCCAGCAGCTTAGGTGTTGGGCAGGGGTACGAGCAGTACTTC,CASSLGVGQGYEQYF
TRBJ2-5,TRBV5-6,NA,NA,TGTGCCAGCAGCCAGATGGCTAGTAGTGAGACCCAGTACTTC,CASSQMASSETQYF
TRBJ1-1,TRBV21-1,NA,NA,TGTGCCAGCAGCGCGAACAGGGGGCCGGTATTTAGGACTGAAGCTTTCTTT,CASSANRGPVFRTEAFF
TRBJ1-1,TRBV12-2,NA,NA,TGTGCAAGTCGCTTAGTTCGGAACACTGAAGCTTTCTTT,CASRLVRNTEAFF
TRBJ2-1,TRBV13,once,TRBD2,TGTGCCAGCAGTCAGAAGACTAGCGGGGTATACAATGAGCAGTTCTTC,CASSQKTSGVYNEQFF
TRBJ2-5,TRBV6-1,NA,NA,TGTGCCAGCAGTGACCAATTCCGAGGGGAGACCCAGTACTTC,CASSDQFRGETQYF
TRBJ2-1,TRBV3-1/TRBV3-2,few,TRBD2,TGTGCCAGCAGCGATTCCGGGACTACCACCTACAATGAGCAGTTCTTC,CASSDSGTTTYNEQFF
TRBJ1-2,TRBV20-1,NA,NA,TGCAGTGCTAGCGGAGTCTATGGCTACACCTTC,CSASGVYGYTF
TRBJ1-3,TRBV30,NA,TRBD1,TGTGCCTGGAGTACATACAGGGGGCCTGGAAACACCATATATTTT,CAWSTYRGPGNTIYF
TRBJ1-5,TRBV19,NA,TRBD1,TGTGCCAGTAGGGGACAGGGATCGGGGAATCAGCCCCAGCATTTT,CASRGQGSGNQPQHF
TRBJ1-6,TRBV27,few,TRBD1,TGTGCCAGCAGTTCTACAGGGGGCAGGTTTGGTTCGACAAACTCCTATAATTCACCCCTCCACTTT,CASSSTGGRFGSTNSYNSPLHF
TRBJ1-3,TRBV19,NA,NA,TGTGCCAGTAGTATAGGGGGCAGACCCGCCTCTGGAAACACCATATATTTT,CASSIGGRPASGNTIYF
TRBJ1-1,TRBV27,NA,NA,TGTGCCAGCAGTATACAGAGATTAAACACTGAAGCTTTCTTT,CASSIQRLNTEAFF
TRBJ1-1,TRBV2,NA,TRBD1,TGTGCCAGCACTTCCGACAGGGGCGCTGAAGCTTTCTTT,CASTSDRGAEAFF
TRBJ2-2,TRBV6-5,NA,TRBD2,TGTGCCAGCCGCACTAGCGGGAATACCGGGGAGCTGTTTTTT,CASRTSGNTGELFF
TRBJ2-7,TRBV2,NA,NA,TGTGCCAGCAGTGAAGAAATAGGAGGGGCCTACGAGCAGTACTTC,CASSEEIGGAYEQYF
TRBJ2-1,TRBV5-1,NA,TRBD2,TGCGCCAGCAGCTTCCCACTAGCGAACTACAATGAGCAGTTCTTC,CASSFPLANYNEQFF
TRBJ1-5,TRBV18,NA,NA,TGTGCCAGCTCACAGGAGCCCGGCACATTCGGCAATCAGCCCCAGCATTTT,CASSQEPGTFGNQPQHF
TRBJ2-1,TRBV5-1,NA,TRBD2,TGCGCCAGCAGCATGGGCCTAGCGGGAGCCTACAATGAGCAGTTCTTC,CASSMGLAGAYNEQFF
TRBJ2-1,TRBV24-1,NA,NA,TGTGCCACCAGTAGGGCAGGGCACTCCTACAATGAGCAGTTCTTC,CATSRAGHSYNEQFF
TRBJ1-1,TRBV29-1,NA,NA,TGCAGCGGAGTCTTGGGACAGAACACTGAAGCTTTCTTT,CSGVLGQNTEAFF
TRBJ1-1,TRBV27,NA,NA,TGTGCCAGCGGACAGCCCCTTGTGGGGGCTTTCTTT,CASGQPLVGAFF
TRBJ1-2,TRBV19,NA,TRBD1,TGTGCCAGTAGCAACGGGGACAGGGATGGCTACACCTTC,CASSNGDRDGYTF
TRBJ1-4,TRBV6-1,NA,TRBD1,TGTGCCAGCAGTGAAGTTCAGGGGGTAATACGTGAAAAACTGTTTTTT,CASSEVQGVIREKLFF
TRBJ2-3,TRBV30,few,TRBD1,TGTGCCTGGAGTTCTGTTCCTAGGACAGGGCATAGCGGCACAGATACGCAGTATTTT,CAWSSVPRTGHSGTDTQYF
TRBJ2-5,TRBV7-8,NA,NA,TGTGCCAGCAGCTTAACTTCTGGAGAGACCCAGTACTTC,CASSLTSGETQYF